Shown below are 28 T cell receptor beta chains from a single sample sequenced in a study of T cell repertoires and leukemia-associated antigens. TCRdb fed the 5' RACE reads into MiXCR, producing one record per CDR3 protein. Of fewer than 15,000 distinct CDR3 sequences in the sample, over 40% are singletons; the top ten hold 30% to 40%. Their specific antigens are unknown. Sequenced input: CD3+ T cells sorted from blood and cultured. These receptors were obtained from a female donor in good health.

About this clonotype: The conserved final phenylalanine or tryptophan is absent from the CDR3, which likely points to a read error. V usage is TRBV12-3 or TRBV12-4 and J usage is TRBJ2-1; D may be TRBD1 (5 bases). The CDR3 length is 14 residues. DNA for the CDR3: TGTGCCAGCGGTTTACCCATGACAGATCATGAGCAGTTCTAC. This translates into CASGLPMTDHEQFY.

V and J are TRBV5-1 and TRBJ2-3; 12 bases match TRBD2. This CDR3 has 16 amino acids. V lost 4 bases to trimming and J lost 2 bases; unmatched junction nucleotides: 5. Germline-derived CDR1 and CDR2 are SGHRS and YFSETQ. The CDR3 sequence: CASSQGTSGPTDTQYF. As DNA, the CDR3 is TGCGCCAGCAGCCAAGGGACTAGCGGGCCCACAGATACGCAGTATTTT.

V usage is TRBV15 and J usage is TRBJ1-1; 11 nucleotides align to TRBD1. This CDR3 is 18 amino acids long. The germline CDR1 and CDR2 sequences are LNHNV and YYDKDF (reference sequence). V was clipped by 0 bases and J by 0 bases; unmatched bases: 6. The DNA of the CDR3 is TGTGCCACCAGCAGAGAGGACAGGGGGCCCTCTCTGAACACTGAAGCTTTCTTT. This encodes CATSREDRGPSLNTEAFF.

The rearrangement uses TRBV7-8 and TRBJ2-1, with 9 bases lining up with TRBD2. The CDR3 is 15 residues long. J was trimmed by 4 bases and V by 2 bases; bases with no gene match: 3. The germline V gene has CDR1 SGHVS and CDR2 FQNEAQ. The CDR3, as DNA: TGTGCCAGCAGCTTACCTAGCGGGGTTTACAATGAGCAGTTCTTC. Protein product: CASSLPSGVYNEQFF. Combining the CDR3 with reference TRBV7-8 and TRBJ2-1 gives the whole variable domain GAGVSQSPRYKVAKRGQDVALRCDPISGHVSLFWYQQALGQGPEFLTYFQNEAQLDKSGLPSDRFFAERPEGSVSTLKIQRTQQEDSAVYLCASSLPSGVYNEQFFGPGTRLTVL.

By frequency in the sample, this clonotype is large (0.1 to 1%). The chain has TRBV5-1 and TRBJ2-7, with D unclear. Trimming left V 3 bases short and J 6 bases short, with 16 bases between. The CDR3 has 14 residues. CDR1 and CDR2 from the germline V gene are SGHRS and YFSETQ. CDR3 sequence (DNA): TGCGCCAGCAGCTCCATTGAGACGCCCTCCGAGCAGTACTTC. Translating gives CASSSIETPSEQYF.

CDR3 amino acids: CASSLGLAGWNEKLFF. The CDR3 nucleotides read TGTGCCAGCAGCTTGGGTCTGGCAGGGTGGAATGAAAAACTGTTTTTT. The V gene is TRBV5-6, the J gene TRBJ1-4, with D maybe TRBD1 (5 bases). Germline V gene data show CDR1 as SGHDT and CDR2 as YYEEEE. Between the trimmed V and J ends, which lost 0 bases and 5 bases, there was a span of 14 bases. CDR3 length: 16 amino acids.

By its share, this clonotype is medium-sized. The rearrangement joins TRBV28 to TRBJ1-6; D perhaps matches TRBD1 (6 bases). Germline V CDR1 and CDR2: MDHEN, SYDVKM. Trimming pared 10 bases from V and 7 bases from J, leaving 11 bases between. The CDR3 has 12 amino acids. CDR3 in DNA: TGTGCCATCGAGGGGGAAAATTCACCCCTCCACTTT. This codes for CAIEGENSPLHF.

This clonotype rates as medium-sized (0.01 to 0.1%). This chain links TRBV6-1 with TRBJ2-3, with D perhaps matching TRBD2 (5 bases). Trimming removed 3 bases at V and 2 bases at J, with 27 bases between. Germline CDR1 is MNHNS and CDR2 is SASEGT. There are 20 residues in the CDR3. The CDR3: CASSEPHGVAGLTFTDTQYF. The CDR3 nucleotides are TGTGCCAGCAGTGAGCCCCACGGGGTGGCGGGCCTTACTTTCACAGATACGCAGTATTTT.

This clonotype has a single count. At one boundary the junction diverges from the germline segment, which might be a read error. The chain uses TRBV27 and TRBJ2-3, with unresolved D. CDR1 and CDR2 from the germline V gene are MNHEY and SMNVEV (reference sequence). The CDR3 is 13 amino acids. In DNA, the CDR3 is TGTGCCAGTAGTGCTAGTCGGCCAGATACGCAGTATTTC. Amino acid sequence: CASSASRPDTQYF.

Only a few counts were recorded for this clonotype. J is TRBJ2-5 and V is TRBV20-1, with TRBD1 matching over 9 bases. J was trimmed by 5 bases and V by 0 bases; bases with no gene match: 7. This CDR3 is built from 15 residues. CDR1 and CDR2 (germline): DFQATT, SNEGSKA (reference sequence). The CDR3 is CSARDGQGRMETQYF. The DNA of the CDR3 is TGCAGTGCTAGAGACGGACAGGGGAGGATGGAGACCCAGTACTTC.

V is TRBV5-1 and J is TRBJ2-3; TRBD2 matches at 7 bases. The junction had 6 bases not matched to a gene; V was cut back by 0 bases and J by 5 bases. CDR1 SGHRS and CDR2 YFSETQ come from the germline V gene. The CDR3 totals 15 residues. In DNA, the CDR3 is TGCGCCAGCAGCTTGGAGAGCGGGATCTTAGATACGCAGTATTTT. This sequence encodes CASSLESGILDTQYF.

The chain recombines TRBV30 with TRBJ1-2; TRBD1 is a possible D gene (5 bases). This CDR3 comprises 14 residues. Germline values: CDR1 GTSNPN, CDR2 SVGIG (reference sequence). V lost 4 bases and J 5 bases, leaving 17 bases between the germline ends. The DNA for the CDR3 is TGTGCCTGGAATAGGGACCCCGAACAGTATGGCTACACCTTC. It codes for CAWNRDPEQYGYTF.

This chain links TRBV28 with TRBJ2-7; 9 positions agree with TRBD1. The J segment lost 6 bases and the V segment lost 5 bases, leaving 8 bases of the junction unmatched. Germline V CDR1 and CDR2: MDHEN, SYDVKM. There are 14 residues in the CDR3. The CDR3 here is CASSKPGQGFEQYF. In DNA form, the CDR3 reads TGTGCCAGCAGTAAACCGGGACAGGGTTTCGAGCAGTACTTC.

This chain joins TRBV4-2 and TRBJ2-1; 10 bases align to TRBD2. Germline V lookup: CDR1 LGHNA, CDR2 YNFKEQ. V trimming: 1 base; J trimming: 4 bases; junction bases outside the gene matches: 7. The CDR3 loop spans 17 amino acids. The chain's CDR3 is CASSQVLGGLAYNEQFF. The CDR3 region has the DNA TGTGCCAGCAGCCAAGTATTAGGGGGACTAGCGTACAATGAGCAGTTCTTC.

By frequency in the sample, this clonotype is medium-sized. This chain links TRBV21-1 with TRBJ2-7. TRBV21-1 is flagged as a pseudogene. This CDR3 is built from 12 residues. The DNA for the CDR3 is TGTGCCAGCAGCAAAGTAAGGGACGAGCAGTACTTC. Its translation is CASSKVRDEQYF.

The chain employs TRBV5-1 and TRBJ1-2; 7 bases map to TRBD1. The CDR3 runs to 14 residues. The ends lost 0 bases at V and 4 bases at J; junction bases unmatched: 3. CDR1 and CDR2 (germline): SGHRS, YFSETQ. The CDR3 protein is CASSLGGQVYGYTF. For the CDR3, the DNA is TGCGCCAGCAGCTTGGGAGGACAGGTCTATGGCTACACCTTC.

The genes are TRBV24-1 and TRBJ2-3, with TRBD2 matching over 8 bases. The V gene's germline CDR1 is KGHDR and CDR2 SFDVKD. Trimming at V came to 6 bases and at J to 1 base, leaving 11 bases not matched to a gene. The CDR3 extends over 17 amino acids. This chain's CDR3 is CATSSLREGYGTDTQYF. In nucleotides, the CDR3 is TGTGCCACCAGTAGCCTACGGGAGGGCTATGGCACAGATACGCAGTATTTT.

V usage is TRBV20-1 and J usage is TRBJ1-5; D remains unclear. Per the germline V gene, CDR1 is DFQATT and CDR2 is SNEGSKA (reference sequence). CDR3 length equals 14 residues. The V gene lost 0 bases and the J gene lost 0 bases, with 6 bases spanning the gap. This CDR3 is CSARDRISNQPQHF. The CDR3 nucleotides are TGCAGTGCTAGAGACAGGATTAGCAATCAGCCCCAGCATTTT.

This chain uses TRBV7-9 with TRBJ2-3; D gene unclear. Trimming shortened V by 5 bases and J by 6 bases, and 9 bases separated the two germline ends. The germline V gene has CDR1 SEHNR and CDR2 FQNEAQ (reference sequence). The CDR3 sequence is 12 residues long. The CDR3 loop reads CASSPYTDTQYF. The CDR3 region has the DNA TGTGCCAGCAGCCCCTACACCGATACGCAGTATTTT.

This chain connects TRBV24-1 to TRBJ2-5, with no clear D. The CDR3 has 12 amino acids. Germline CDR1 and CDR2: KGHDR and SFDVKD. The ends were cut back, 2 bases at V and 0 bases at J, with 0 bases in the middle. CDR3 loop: CATSDYQETQYF. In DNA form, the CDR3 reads TGTGCCACCAGTGATTACCAAGAGACCCAGTACTTC.

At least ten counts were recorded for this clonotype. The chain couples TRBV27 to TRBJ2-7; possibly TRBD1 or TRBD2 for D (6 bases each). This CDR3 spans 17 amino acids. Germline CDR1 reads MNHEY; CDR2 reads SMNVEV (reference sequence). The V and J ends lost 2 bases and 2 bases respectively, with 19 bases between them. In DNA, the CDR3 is TGTGCCAGCAGTTTAAGGTTGAGAGGGGGGATAGCCTACGAGCAGTACTTC. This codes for CASSLRLRGGIAYEQYF.

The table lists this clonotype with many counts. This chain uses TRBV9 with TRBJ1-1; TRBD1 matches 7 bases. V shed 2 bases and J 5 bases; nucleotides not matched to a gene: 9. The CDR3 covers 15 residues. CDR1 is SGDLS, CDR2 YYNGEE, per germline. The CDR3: CASSVTGAGGTEAFF. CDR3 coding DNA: TGTGCCAGCAGCGTTACAGGGGCCGGGGGAACTGAAGCTTTCTTT.

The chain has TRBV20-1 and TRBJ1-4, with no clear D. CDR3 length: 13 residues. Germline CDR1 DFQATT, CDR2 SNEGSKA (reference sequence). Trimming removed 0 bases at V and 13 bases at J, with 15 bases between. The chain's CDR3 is CSARDRRQGLLFF. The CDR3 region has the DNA TGCAGTGCTAGAGACAGGCGACAAGGATTACTGTTTTTT.

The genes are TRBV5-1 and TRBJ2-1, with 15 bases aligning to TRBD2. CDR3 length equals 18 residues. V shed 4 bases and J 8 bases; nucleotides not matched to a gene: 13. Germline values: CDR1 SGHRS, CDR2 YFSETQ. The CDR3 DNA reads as TGCGCCAGCAGCCATGGACTAGCGGGAGGGCCGGGGAGGTATGAGCAGTTCTTC. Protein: CASSHGLAGGPGRYEQFF.

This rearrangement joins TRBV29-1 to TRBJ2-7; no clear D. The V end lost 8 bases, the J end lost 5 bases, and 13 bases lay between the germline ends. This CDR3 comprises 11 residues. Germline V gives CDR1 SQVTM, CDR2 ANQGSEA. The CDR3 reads CSTENGDEQYF. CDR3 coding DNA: TGCAGCACCGAGAATGGCGACGAGCAGTACTTC.

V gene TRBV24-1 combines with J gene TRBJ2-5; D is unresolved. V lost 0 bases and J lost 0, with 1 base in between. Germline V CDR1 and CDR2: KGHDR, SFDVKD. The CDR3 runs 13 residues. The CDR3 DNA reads TGTGCCACCAGTGATTTGAACCAAGAGACCCAGTACTTC. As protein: CATSDLNQETQYF.

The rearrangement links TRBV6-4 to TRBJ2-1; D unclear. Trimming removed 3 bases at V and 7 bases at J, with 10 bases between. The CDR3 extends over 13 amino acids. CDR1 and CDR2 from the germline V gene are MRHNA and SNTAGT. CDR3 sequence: CASSEGPTNEQFF. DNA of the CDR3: TGTGCCAGCAGTGAAGGCCCGACAAATGAGCAGTTCTTC.

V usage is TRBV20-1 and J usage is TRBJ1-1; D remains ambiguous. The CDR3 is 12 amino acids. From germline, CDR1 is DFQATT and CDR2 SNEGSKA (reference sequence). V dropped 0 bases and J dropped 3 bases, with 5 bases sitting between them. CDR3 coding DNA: TGCAGTGCTAGAGAAAGGGACACTGAAGCTTTCTTT. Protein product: CSARERDTEAFF.